A selection of T cell receptor beta chains follows, all from one sample in a study of cytomegalovirus exposure and HLA in healthy donors. The repertoire was sequenced with immunoSEQ multiplex PCR; TCRdb's copy has only in-frame clones and lacks some. The data contain roughly 190,000 clones, 79% of them seen just once; the ten biggest clones take up about 2.2%. Input material: PBMCs. The receptor set was obtained from a woman aged 50 to 60 in good health and CMV-seronegative. CDR3s leave out the opening cysteine and the closing phenylalanine or tryptophan.

V,CDR3
TRBV19,ASSVTGSDFNYGYT
TRBV7-2,ASSSYLNTEAF
TRBV6-1,ASSEVVDRGIGEQY
TRBV19,ASSPSWGHQDTQY
TRBV6-4,ASSDSKSGTYNEQF
TRBV7-8,ASNPQTGSYGYT
TRBV28,ASRPGLAQETQY
TRBV13,ASSLRGQPQH
TRBV6-6,ASRLGGETQY
TRBV27,ASSPIGIGWF
TRBV5-1,ASSRELGQGSYEQY
TRBV25-1,ASSEGGGNYGYT
TRBV15,ATSSSGRTGNYGYT
TRBV4-2,ASSQGQRVNTEAF
TRBV7-2,ASSLAGGSGSIFETQY
TRBV4-3,ASSPRGDSPGGYT
TRBV28,ASVHASGSYEQY
TRBV7-2,ASSNGGGTQY
TRBV29-1,SVELGLHKSEQF
TRBV9,ASSALAGGPGEQY
TRBV27,ASSRGENTEAF
TRBV5-1,ASSLLIQASDSYEQY